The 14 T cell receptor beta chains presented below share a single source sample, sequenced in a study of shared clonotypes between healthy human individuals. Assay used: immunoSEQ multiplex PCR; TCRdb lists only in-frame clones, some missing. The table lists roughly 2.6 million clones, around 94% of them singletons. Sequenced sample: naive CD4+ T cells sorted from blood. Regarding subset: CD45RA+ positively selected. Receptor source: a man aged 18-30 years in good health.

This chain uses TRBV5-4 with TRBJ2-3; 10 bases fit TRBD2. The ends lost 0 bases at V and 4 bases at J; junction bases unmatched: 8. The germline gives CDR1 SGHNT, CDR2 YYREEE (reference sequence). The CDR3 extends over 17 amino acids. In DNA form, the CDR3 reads TGTGCCAGCAGCTTGGCAATTGCTAGCGGGAGTTCAGATACGCAGTATTTT. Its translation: CASSLAIASGSSDTQYF.

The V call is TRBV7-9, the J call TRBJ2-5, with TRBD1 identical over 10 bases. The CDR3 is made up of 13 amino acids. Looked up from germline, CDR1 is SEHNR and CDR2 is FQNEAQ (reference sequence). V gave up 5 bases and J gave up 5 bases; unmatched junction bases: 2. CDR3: CASSQDRGETQYF. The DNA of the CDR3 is TGTGCCAGCAGCCAGGACAGGGGGGAGACCCAGTACTTC.

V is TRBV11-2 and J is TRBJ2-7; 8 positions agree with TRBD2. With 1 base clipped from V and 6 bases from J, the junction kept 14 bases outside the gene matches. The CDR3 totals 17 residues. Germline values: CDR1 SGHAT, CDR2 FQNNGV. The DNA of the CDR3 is TGTGCCAGCAGCTTAGGGGGTAGCGGGGACCCGCCTACCGAGCAGTACTTC. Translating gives CASSLGGSGDPPTEQYF.

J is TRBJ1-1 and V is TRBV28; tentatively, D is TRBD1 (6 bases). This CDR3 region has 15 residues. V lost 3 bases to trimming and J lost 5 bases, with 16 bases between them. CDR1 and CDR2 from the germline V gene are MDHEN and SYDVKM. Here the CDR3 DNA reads TGTGCCAGCAGTTTGGCGGGTCAGGGGAGAACTGAAGCTTTCTTT. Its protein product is CASSLAGQGRTEAFF.

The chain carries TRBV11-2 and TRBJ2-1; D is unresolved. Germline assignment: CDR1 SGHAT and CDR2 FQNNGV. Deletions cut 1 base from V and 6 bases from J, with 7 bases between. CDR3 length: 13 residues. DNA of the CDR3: TGTGCCAGCAGCTTAGCCCATTTCAATGAGCAGTTCTTC. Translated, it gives CASSLAHFNEQFF.

DNA for the CDR3: TGCGCCAGCAGCCAAGGTAGTACCCACGAGCAGTACTTC. Protein sequence: CASSQGSTHEQYF. This chain uses TRBV4-1 with TRBJ2-7, with unresolved D. CDR1 and CDR2 (germline): MGHRA, YSYEKL. This CDR3 spans 13 amino acids. Trimming removed 1 base at V and 5 bases at J, with 9 bases between.

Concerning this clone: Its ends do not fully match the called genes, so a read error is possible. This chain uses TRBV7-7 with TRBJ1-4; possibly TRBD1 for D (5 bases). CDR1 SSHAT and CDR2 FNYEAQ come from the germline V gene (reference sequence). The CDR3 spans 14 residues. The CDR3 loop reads CASSPTATNEKLFF. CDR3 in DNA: TGTGCTAGCAGCCCGACAGCAACTAATGAAAAACTGTTTTTT.

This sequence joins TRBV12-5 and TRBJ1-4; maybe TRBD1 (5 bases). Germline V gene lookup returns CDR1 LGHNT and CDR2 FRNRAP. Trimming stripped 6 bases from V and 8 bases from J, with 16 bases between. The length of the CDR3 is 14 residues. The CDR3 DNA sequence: TGTGCTAGTGGCTTTGGTCAGGGCGGGGAAAAACTGTTTTTT. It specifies CASGFGQGGEKLFF.

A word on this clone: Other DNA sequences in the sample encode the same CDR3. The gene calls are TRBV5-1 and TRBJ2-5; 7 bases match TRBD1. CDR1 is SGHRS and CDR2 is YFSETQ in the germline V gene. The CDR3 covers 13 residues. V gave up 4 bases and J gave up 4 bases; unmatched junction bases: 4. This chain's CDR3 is CASSRTGGETQYF. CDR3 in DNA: TGCGCCAGCAGCAGGACAGGTGGAGAGACCCAGTACTTC.

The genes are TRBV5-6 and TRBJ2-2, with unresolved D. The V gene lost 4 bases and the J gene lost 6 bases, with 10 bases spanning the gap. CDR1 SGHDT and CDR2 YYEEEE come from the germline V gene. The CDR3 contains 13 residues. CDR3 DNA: TGTGCCAGCAGCCCAAAAGGGTCCGGGGAGCTGTTTTTT. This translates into CASSPKGSGELFF.

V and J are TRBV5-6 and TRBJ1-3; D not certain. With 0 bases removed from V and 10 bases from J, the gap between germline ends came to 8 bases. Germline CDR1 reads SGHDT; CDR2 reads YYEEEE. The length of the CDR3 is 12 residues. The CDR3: CASSLGRRTIYF. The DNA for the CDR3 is TGTGCCAGCAGCTTGGGTAGAAGGACCATATATTTT.

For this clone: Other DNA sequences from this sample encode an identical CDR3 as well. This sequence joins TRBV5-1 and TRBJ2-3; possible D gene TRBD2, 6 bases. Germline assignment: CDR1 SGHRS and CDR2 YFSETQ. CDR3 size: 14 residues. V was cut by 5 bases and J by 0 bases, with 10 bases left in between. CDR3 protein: CASRSGDSTDTQYF. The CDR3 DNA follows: TGCGCCAGCAGATCGGGGGACAGCACAGATACGCAGTATTTT.

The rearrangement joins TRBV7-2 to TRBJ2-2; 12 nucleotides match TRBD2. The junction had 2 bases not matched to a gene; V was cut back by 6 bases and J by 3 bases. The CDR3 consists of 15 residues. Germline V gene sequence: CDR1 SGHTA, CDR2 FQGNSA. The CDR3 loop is CASRLAGGDTGELFF. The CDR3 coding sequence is TGTGCCAGCAGGCTAGCGGGAGGGGACACCGGGGAGCTGTTTTTT.

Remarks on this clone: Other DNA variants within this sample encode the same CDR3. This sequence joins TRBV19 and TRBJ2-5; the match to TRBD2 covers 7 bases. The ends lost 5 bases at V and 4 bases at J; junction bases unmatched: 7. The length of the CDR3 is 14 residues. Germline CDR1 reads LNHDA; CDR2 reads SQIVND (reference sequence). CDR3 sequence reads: CASSGGGLGETQYF. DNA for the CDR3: TGTGCCAGTAGTGGGGGAGGGCTAGGAGAGACCCAGTACTTC.